Below, 28 T cell receptor beta chains from the same sample are listed, as sequenced in a study of tumor-infiltrating lymphocytes in localized non-small cell lung cancer. The table came from immunoSEQ multiplex PCR; TCRdb's copy has only in-frame clones and leaves some out. The sample contains 9,300 or so clones, approximately 75% of which appear only once. The sequencing sample was made of uninvolved lung tissue not adjacent to the tumor. These receptors came from a human donor with non-small cell lung cancer.

In its sample, this clone was seen once. The chain joins TRBV11-2 to TRBJ1-5, with D maybe TRBD1 (6 bases). V lost 5 bases and J lost 7, with 12 bases in between. CDR3 length: 13 residues. CDR1 is SGHAT and CDR2 is FQNNGV in the germline V gene. The CDR3 is CASSRTDQQPQHF. The CDR3 DNA reads as TGTGCCAGCAGCCGGACAGATCAACAGCCCCAGCATTTT.

The chain couples TRBV28 to TRBJ2-7; 10 bases line up with TRBD1. The CDR3 spans 15 residues. From germline, CDR1 is MDHEN and CDR2 SYDVKM. After removal of 4 bases from V and 3 bases from J, the junction contained 6 bases not matched to a gene. The chain's CDR3 is CASSSTGGPRYEQYF. CDR3 coding DNA: TGTGCCAGCAGTTCGACAGGGGGCCCCCGCTACGAGCAGTACTTC.

The V call is TRBV6-4, the J call TRBJ2-2, with D perhaps TRBD1 or TRBD2 (6 bases each). Trimming pared 0 bases from V and 6 bases from J, leaving 8 bases between. CDR1 is MRHNA, CDR2 SNTAGT, per germline. The CDR3 is 14 residues long. CDR3 loop: CASSDSGGSGELFF. In nucleotides, the CDR3 is TGTGCCAGCAGTGACTCGGGGGGCTCCGGGGAGCTGTTTTTT.

V is TRBV7-8 and J is TRBJ2-3; 9 bases are shared with TRBD2. V was clipped by 3 bases and J by 0 bases; unmatched bases: 7. Germline-derived CDR1 and CDR2 are SGHVS and FQNEAQ. This CDR3 comprises 17 residues. CDR3 sequence (DNA): TGTGCCAGCAGCTTTTCTAGCGGGATTCCTAGCACAGATACGCAGTATTTT. Its protein is CASSFSSGIPSTDTQYF.

The chain has TRBV6-4 and TRBJ2-5; D possibly corresponds to TRBD1 (6 bases). The V gene lost 6 bases and the J gene lost 4 bases, with 18 bases spanning the gap. The CDR3 length is 15 residues. CDR1 is MRHNA and CDR2 is SNTAGT in the germline V gene. CDR3 bases: TGTGCCAGCAGGGGGCAGGGGCCACGATCAGAGACCCAGTACTTC. Translating it yields CASRGQGPRSETQYF.

A few counts support this clone. The chain recombines TRBV5-4 with TRBJ1-4, with D unresolved. Trimming shortened V by 6 bases and J by 0 bases, and 18 bases separated the two germline ends. CDR3 length: 17 residues. Looked up from germline, CDR1 is SGHNT and CDR2 is YYREEE (reference sequence). The chain's CDR3 is CASTREPGKATNEKLFF. The CDR3 DNA reads TGTGCCAGCACCCGGGAGCCGGGAAAAGCAACTAATGAAAAACTGTTTTTT.

The chain combines TRBV15 with TRBJ2-3; perhaps TRBD1 as D (5 bases). The CDR3 extends over 14 amino acids. Trimming stripped 0 bases from V and 5 bases from J, with 9 bases between. Germline CDR1 is LNHNV and CDR2 is YYDKDF (reference sequence). CDR3 DNA: TGTGCCACCAGCAGAGAAGGGGCCGAAGATACGCAGTATTTT. Amino acid sequence: CATSREGAEDTQYF.

The rearrangement joins TRBV27 to TRBJ2-7; D possibly corresponds to TRBD1 (6 bases). V dropped 5 bases and J dropped 1 base, with 18 bases sitting between them. CDR3 length equals 16 residues. Germline CDR1 and CDR2: MNHEY and SMNVEV (reference sequence). CDR3 coding DNA: TGTGCCAGCAGTCTCGAATCGGGACACCTATCCTACGAGCAGTACTTC. Protein: CASSLESGHLSYEQYF.

The V call is TRBV7-2, the J call TRBJ2-7; D not certain. CDR3 length: 12 residues. Germline V gene lookup returns CDR1 SGHTA and CDR2 FQGNSA. Trimming took 2 bases from V and 2 from J, leaving 4 bases between them. CDR3 sequence: CASSLSAYEQYF. The CDR3 DNA sequence: TGTGCCAGCAGCTTATCGGCCTACGAGCAGTACTTC.

This chain joins TRBV28 and TRBJ2-7, with TRBD2 identical over 7 bases. CDR1 is MDHEN, CDR2 SYDVKM, per germline. Trimming took 8 bases from V and 0 from J; bases not matched to a gene: 7. The CDR3 totals 14 residues. The CDR3 reads CASLSSGRSYEQYF. As DNA, the CDR3 is TGTGCCAGCCTTTCTAGCGGCCGCTCCTACGAGCAGTACTTC.

The rearrangement joins TRBV9 to TRBJ2-1, with TRBD2 matching 14 bases. J lost 6 bases, V lost 0 bases, and 5 bases had no gene match. The CDR3 contains 17 residues. Germline V gene lookup returns CDR1 SGDLS and CDR2 YYNGEE. The CDR3 reads CASSVAQGTSGSNEQFF. The CDR3 nucleotides read TGTGCCAGCAGCGTAGCTCAAGGGACTAGCGGGAGCAATGAGCAGTTCTTC. Full variable domain (outside the CDR3, taken from reference TRBV9 and TRBJ2-1): DSGVTQTPKHLITATGQRVTLRCSPRSGDLSVYWYQQSLDQGLQFLIQYYNGEERAKGNILERFSAQQFPDLHSELNLSSLELGDSALYFCASSVAQGTSGSNEQFFGPGTRLTVL.

This chain links TRBV6-4 with TRBJ2-2; 9 bases line up with TRBD1. Trimming removed 6 bases from V and 6 bases from J; junction bases left unmatched: 8. The CDR3 sequence is 15 residues long. In germline, CDR1 is MRHNA, CDR2 SNTAGT. Here the CDR3 reads CASSPTGGRSGELFF. The DNA for the CDR3 is TGTGCCAGCAGCCCGACAGGGGGACGTTCCGGGGAGCTGTTTTTT.

V and J are TRBV7-9 and TRBJ2-2; D gene uncertain. The CDR3 is 14 amino acids. V was shortened by 2 bases and J by 3 bases, with 7 bases between the two germline ends. The germline gives CDR1 SEHNR, CDR2 FQNEAQ (reference sequence). CDR3 loop: CASSLSVDTGELFF. The DNA for the CDR3 is TGTGCCAGCAGCTTAAGCGTTGACACCGGGGAGCTGTTTTTT.

The chain couples TRBV5-4 to TRBJ2-7; 8 bases are shared with TRBD1. The CDR3 has 15 amino acids. Trimming took 4 bases from V and 0 from J; bases not matched to a gene: 6. Germline V CDR1 and CDR2: SGHNT, YYREEE (reference sequence). This chain's CDR3 is CASSPGQDSSYEQYF. The CDR3 DNA follows: TGTGCCAGCAGCCCGGGACAGGACTCCTCCTACGAGCAGTACTTC.

This clone was seen only a few times. The J gene is TRBJ2-5, the V gene TRBV11-2, with 11 bases aligning to TRBD2. CDR1 SGHAT and CDR2 FQNNGV come from the germline V gene. The ends lost 1 base at V and 2 bases at J; junction bases unmatched: 0. The CDR3 runs to 15 residues. The CDR3 region is CASSLVAGGQETQYF. The CDR3 DNA reads as TGTGCCAGCAGCTTAGTAGCGGGGGGGCAAGAGACCCAGTACTTC.

This chain connects TRBV27 to TRBJ1-5, with 7 bases lining up with TRBD1. This CDR3 has 14 amino acids. J lost 1 base, V lost 3 bases, and 0 bases had no gene match. CDR1 and CDR2 (germline): MNHEY, SMNVEV (reference sequence). Written as DNA, the CDR3 is TGTGCCAGCAGTTTGGGACAGAGCAATCAGCCCCAGCATTTT. It yields the protein CASSLGQSNQPQHF.

This clone has more than one count but fewer than ten. This rearrangement joins TRBV11-2 to TRBJ2-1; TRBD2 agrees at 8 bases. The germline V gene has CDR1 SGHAT and CDR2 FQNNGV. This CDR3 comprises 15 residues. Germline trimming cut 0 bases from V and 4 bases from J; bases unmatched to any gene: 2. DNA of the CDR3: TGTGCCAGCAGCTTAGAGAGCGGGAGTTACAATGAGCAGTTCTTC. It yields the protein CASSLESGSYNEQFF.

This clone appeared once. This chain links TRBV27 with TRBJ2-3; D remains unclear. The CDR3 totals 12 residues. The V end was cut by 7 bases, the J end by 7 bases, with 12 bases between. Germline V gene sequence: CDR1 MNHEY, CDR2 SMNVEV (reference sequence). The CDR3 spells CASTNPPHTQYF. CDR3 DNA sequence: TGTGCCAGCACTAACCCCCCCCATACGCAGTATTTT.

This clone was observed a handful of times. The chain joins TRBV7-9 to TRBJ1-2; TRBD1 agrees at 12 bases. Trimming removed 7 bases from V and 3 bases from J; junction bases left unmatched: 18. Germline-derived CDR1 and CDR2 are SEHNR and FQNEAQ (reference sequence). This CDR3 has 19 amino acids. CDR3 in DNA: TGTGCCAGCACACGAGGTGGGGGACAGGGGGCTGGCATTGACTATGGCTACACCTTC. Translation: CASTRGGGQGAGIDYGYTF.

There are a few counts of this clone. CDR3: CASSLAGTGVVNIQYF. The CDR3 DNA sequence: TGTGCCAGCAGCTTGGCCGGGACAGGGGTTGTGAACATTCAGTACTTC. The genes are TRBV5-4 and TRBJ2-4; the match to TRBD1 covers 10 bases. In germline, CDR1 is SGHNT, CDR2 YYREEE (reference sequence). V lost 0 bases to trimming and J lost 7 bases; unmatched junction nucleotides: 7. The CDR3 is 16 residues long.

The chain employs TRBV4-2 and TRBJ2-2; TRBD2 is a possible D gene (5 bases). This CDR3 region has 13 residues. Per the germline V gene, CDR1 is LGHNA and CDR2 is YNFKEQ. CDR3 sequence: CTTRGPDTGELFF. CDR3 in DNA: TGTACCACCCGAGGGCCAGACACCGGGGAGCTGTTTTTT.

The gene calls are TRBV7-9 and TRBJ2-1; 10 nucleotides line up with TRBD2. J was trimmed by 10 bases and V by 3 bases; bases with no gene match: 12. CDR1 SEHNR and CDR2 FQNEAQ come from the germline V gene (reference sequence). CDR3 length: 16 amino acids. In DNA form, the CDR3 reads TGTGCCAGCAGCTTTCCGGGGCTAGCGGGAGTAGAAGAGCAGTTCTTC. Its protein product is CASSFPGLAGVEEQFF.

The V gene is TRBV2, the J gene TRBJ1-5; D is ambiguous. V was pared by 6 bases and J by 2 bases, with 11 bases between. Germline V CDR1 and CDR2: SNHLY, FYNNEI. The CDR3 has 14 amino acids. The CDR3 region has the DNA TGTGCCAGCAGCTCAGACGTGGGCAATCAGCCCCAGCATTTT. This translates into CASSSDVGNQPQHF.

The chain carries TRBV11-1 and TRBJ2-7; 10 positions match TRBD2. The germline gives CDR1 SGHAT, CDR2 FQDESV (reference sequence). V lost 0 bases to trimming and J lost 4 bases; unmatched junction nucleotides: 0. This CDR3 has 14 residues. The CDR3 sequence: CASSLASGRYEQYF. CDR3 sequence (DNA): TGTGCCAGCAGCTTAGCTAGCGGGAGGTACGAGCAGTACTTC.

The chain has TRBV28 and TRBJ2-7; D may be TRBD2 (5 bases). Trimming removed 7 bases from V and 5 bases from J, with 12 bases in between. The germline CDR1 and CDR2 sequences are MDHEN and SYDVKM. The CDR3 is 12 amino acids. CDR3 sequence: CASTQRGNEQYF. CDR3 nucleotide sequence: TGTGCCAGCACCCAGCGAGGGAACGAGCAGTACTTC.

This chain connects TRBV6-4 to TRBJ2-1; D may be TRBD2 (6 bases). The CDR3 has 14 amino acids. V dropped 1 base and J dropped 5 bases, with 9 bases sitting between them. Germline CDR1 MRHNA, CDR2 SNTAGT. The CDR3 coding sequence is TGTGCCAGCAGTGACTTCGGGAGAGACAATGAGCAGTTCTTC. Its translation is CASSDFGRDNEQFF.

V usage is TRBV4-1 and J usage is TRBJ2-1; TRBD2 matches 9 bases. V was clipped by 4 bases and J by 7 bases; unmatched bases: 5. Germline-derived CDR1 and CDR2 are MGHRA and YSYEKL. The CDR3 is made up of 14 amino acids. CDR3 sequence reads: CASSLAGVGNEQFF. The CDR3 DNA reads as TGCGCCAGCAGCCTAGCGGGAGTTGGAAATGAGCAGTTCTTC.

V is TRBV10-3 and J is TRBJ1-1; 8 bases agree with TRBD1. This CDR3 comprises 16 residues. The V segment lost 10 bases and the J segment 0 bases; nucleotides outside the gene matches: 13. Per the germline V gene, CDR1 is ENHRY and CDR2 is SYGVKD. CDR3 nucleotide sequence: TGTGCCACCCAAGGGACCCGACAGGGGATGAACACTGAAGCTTTCTTT. Translation: CATQGTRQGMNTEAFF.